This record covers a single T cell receptor (beta chain). The data originate from a study of control samples from healthy donors and cancer patients. Assay: immunoSEQ multiplex PCR; the TCRdb copy retains only in-frame clones and omits some. The sample shows 100,000 to 150,000 clones, around 86% of them seen only once. The CDR3 runs to 19 residues. Germline-derived CDR1 and CDR2 are LGHDT and YNNKEL (reference sequence). The J segment lost 5 bases and the V segment lost 4 bases, leaving 23 bases of the junction unmatched. The chain couples TRBV3-1 (or the pseudogene TRBV3-2) to TRBJ2-7; 7 bases map to TRBD1. The sequenced sample consisted of blood. The receptor was isolated from a man aged 35-49 years in good health. DNA for the CDR3: TGTGCCAGCAGCCCCCGAACCAGGGGGAGATTTCTCACCTACGACGAGCAGTACTTC. This translates into CASSPRTRGRFLTYDEQYF.